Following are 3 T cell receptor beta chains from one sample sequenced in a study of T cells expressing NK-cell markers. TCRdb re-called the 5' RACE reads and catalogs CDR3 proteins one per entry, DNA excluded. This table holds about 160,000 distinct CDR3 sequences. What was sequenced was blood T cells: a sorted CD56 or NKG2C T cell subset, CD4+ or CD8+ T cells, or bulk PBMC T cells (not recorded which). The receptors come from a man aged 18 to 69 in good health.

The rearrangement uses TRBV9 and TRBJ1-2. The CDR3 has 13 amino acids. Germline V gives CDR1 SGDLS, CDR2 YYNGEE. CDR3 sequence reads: CASSPSVGNGYTF.

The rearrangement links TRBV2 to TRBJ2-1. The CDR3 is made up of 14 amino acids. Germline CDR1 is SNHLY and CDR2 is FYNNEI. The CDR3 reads CARDHEGADNEQFF.

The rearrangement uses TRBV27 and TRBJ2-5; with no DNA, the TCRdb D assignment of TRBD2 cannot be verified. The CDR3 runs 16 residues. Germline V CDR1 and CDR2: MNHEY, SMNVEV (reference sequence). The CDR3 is CASGGLAGGPGETQYF.